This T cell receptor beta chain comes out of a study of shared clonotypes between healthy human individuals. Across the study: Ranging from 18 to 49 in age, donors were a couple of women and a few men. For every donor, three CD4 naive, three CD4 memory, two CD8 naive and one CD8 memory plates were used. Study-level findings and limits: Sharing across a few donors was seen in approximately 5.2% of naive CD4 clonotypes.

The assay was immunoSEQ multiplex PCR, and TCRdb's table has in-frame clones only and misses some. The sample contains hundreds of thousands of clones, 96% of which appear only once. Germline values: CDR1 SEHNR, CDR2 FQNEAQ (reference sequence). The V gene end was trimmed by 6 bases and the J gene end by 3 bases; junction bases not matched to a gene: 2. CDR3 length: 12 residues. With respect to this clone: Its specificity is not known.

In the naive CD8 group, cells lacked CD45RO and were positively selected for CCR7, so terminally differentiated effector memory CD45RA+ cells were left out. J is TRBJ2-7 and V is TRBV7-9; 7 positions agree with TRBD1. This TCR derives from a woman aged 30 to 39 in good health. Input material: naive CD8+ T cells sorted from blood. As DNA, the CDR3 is TGTGCCAGCAGATGGGACAGCTACGAGCAGTACTTC. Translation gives CASRWDSYEQYF.